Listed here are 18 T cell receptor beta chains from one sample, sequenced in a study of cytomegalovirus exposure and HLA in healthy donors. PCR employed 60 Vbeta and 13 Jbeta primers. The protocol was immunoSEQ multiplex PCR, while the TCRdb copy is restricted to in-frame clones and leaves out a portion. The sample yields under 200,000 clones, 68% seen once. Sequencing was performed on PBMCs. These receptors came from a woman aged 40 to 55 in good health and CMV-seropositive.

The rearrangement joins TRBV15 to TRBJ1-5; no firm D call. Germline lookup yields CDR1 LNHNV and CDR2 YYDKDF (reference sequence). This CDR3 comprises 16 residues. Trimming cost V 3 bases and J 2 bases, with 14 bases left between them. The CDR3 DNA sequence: TGTGCCACCAGCAGTGCCCCAACACGTCGCAATCAGCCCCAGCATTTT. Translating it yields CATSSAPTRRNQPQHF.

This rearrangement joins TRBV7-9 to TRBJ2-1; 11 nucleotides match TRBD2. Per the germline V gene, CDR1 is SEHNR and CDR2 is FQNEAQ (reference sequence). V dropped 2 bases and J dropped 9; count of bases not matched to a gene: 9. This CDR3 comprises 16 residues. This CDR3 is CASSLNSLAGAGEQFF. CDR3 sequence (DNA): TGTGCCAGCAGCTTAAATTCACTAGCGGGAGCGGGTGAGCAGTTCTTC. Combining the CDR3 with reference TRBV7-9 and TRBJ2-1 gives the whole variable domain DTGVSQNPRHKITKRGQNVTFRCDPISEHNRLYWYRQTLGQGPEFLTYFQNEAQLEKSRLLSDRFSAERPKGSFSTLEIQRTEQGDSAMYLCASSLNSLAGAGEQFFGPGTRLTVL.

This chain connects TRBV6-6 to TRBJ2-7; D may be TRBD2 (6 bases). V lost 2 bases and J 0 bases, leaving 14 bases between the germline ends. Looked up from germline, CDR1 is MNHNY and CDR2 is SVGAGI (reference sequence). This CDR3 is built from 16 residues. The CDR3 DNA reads TGTGCCAGCAGTTACGGGACGGGAGTTCCCTCCTACGAGCAGTACTTC. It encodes CASSYGTGVPSYEQYF.

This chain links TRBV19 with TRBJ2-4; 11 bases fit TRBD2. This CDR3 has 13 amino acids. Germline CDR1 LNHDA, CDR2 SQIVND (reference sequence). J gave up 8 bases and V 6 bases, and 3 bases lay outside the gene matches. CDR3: CASRTSGEDIQYF. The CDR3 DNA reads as TGTGCCAGTAGGACTAGCGGGGAGGACATTCAGTACTTC.

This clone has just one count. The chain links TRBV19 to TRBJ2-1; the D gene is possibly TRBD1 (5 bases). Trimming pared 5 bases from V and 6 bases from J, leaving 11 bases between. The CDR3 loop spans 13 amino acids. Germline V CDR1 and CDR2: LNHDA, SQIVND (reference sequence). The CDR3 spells CASSGRVGNEQFF. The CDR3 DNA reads TGTGCCAGTAGTGGCAGGGTAGGCAATGAGCAGTTCTTC.

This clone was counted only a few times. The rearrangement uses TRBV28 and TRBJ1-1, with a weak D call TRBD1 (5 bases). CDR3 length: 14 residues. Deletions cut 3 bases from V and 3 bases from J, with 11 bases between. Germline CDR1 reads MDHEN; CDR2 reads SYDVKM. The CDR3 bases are TGTGCCAGCAGTTTTCGACCAGGGCACACTGAAGCTTTCTTT. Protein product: CASSFRPGHTEAFF. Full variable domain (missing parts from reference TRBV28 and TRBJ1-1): DVKVTQSSRYLVKRTGEKVFLECVQDMDHENMFWYRQDPGLGLRLIYFSYDVKMKEKGDIPEGYSVSREKKERFSLILESASTNQTSMYLCASSFRPGHTEAFFGQGTRLTVV.

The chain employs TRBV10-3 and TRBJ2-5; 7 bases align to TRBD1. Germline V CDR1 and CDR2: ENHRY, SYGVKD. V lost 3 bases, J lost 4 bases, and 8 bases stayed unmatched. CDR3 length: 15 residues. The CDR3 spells CAISEPDRSLETQYF. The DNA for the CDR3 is TGTGCCATCAGTGAACCGGACAGGTCGTTAGAGACCCAGTACTTC.

The CDR3 sequence: CASARSGANVLTF. The DNA of the CDR3 is TGCGCCAGCGCTAGGAGTGGGGCCAACGTCCTGACTTTC. The rearrangement links TRBV5-1 to TRBJ2-6; D is uncertain. Germline CDR1 reads SGHRS; CDR2 reads YFSETQ. Trimming took 7 bases from V and 3 from J, leaving 8 bases between them. The CDR3 runs to 13 residues.

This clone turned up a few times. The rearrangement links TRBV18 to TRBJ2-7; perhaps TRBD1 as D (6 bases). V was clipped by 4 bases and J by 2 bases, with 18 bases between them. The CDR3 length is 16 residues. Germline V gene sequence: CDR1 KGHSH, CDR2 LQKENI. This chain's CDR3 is CASSRQAVQGTYEQYF. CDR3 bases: TGTGCCAGCTCACGACAGGCGGTGCAGGGGACCTACGAGCAGTACTTC.

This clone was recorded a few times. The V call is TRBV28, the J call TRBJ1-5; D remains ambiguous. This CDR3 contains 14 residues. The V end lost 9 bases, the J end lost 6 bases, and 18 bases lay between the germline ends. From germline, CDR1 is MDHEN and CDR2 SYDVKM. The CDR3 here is CASNTAWNSQPQHF. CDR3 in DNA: TGTGCCAGTAATACGGCATGGAACAGTCAGCCCCAGCATTTT.

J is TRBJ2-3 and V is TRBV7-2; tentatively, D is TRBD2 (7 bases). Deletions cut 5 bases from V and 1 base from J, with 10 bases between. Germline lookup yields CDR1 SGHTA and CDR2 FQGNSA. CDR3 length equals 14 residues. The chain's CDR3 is CASSRGGRTDTQYF. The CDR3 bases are TGTGCCAGCAGCCGCGGGGGCCGCACAGATACGCAGTATTTT.

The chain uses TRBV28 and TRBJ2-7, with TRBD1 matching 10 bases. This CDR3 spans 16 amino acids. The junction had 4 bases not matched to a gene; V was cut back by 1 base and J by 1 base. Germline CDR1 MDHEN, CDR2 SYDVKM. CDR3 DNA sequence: TGTGCCAGCAGTTTATCAGGACAGGGGGTTTCCTACGAGCAGTACTTC. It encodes CASSLSGQGVSYEQYF.

Here the CDR3 reads CASSPPGTRGRADNEQFF. The DNA of the CDR3 is TGTGCCAGCTCACCACCCGGGACTCGTGGGAGGGCCGACAATGAGCAGTTCTTC. V usage is TRBV18 and J usage is TRBJ2-1, with 7 nucleotides matching TRBD2. V trimming: 0 bases; J trimming: 5 bases; junction bases outside the gene matches: 13. This CDR3 has 18 amino acids. Per germline, CDR1 KGHSH and CDR2 LQKENI.

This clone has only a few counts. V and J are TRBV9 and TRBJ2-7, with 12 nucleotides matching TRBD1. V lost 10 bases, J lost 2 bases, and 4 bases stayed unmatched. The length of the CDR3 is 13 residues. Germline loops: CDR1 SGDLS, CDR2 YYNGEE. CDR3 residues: CASGTGGPYEQYF. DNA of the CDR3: TGTGCCTCCGGGACAGGGGGCCCCTACGAGCAGTACTTC.

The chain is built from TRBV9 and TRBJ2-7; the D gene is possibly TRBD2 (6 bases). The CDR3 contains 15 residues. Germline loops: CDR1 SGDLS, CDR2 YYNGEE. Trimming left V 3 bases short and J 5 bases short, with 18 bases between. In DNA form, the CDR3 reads TGTGCCAGCAGCGCCTCGGGAGTAAGTCAAGACGAGCAGTACTTC. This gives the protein CASSASGVSQDEQYF.

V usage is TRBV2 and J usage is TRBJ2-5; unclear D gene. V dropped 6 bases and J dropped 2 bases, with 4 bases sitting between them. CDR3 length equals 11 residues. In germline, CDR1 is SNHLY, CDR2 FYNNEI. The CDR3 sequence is CASSFQETQYF. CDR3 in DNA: TGTGCCAGCAGCTTTCAAGAGACCCAGTACTTC.

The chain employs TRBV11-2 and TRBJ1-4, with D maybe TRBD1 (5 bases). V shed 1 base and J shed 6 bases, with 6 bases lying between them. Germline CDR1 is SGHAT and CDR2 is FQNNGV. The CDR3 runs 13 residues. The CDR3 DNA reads TGTGCCAGCAGCTTAGGGGGCGATGAAAAACTGTTTTTT. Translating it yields CASSLGGDEKLFF. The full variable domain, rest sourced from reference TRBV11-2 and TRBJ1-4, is EAGVAQSPRYKIIEKRQSVAFWCNPISGHATLYWYQQILGQGPKLLIQFQNNGVVDDSQLPKDRFSAERLKGVDSTLKIQPAKLEDSAVYLCASSLGGDEKLFFGSGTQLSVL.

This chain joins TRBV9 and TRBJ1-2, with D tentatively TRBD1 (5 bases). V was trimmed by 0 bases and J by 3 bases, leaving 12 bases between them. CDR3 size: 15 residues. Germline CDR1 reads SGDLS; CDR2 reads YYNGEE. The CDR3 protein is CASSVVEGADYGYTF. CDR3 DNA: TGTGCCAGCAGCGTAGTAGAAGGGGCGGACTATGGCTACACCTTC.